A single sample gave rise to the 8 T cell receptor beta chains below, sequenced in a study of T cells in women clearing cervical HPV infection. Clones were read by immunoSEQ multiplex PCR, and TCRdb kept only the in-frame ones, dropping some. This sample contains 25,000 to 30,000 clones. The specimen was blood buffy coat. These receptors were taken from a woman aged 18-70 years with a cervical HPV16 infection that either progressed to CIN3+ or cleared (not recorded which).

A word on this clone: The read is 3 residues too short to cover the CDR3 end, so that end is filled in from the germline J gene. The chain carries TRBV5-1 and TRBJ2-1; 7 nucleotides match TRBD1. The CDR3 is 14 residues long. CDR1 and CDR2 (germline): SGHRS, YFSETQ. With V trimmed by 6 bases and J by 6 bases, 9 bases remained unmatched. Here the CDR3 reads CASKGEGASNEQFF. The CDR3 bases that were read are TGCGCCAGCAAGGGCGAGGGGGCGAGCAATGAG.

CDR3 residues: CASSLQGSGANVLTF. Incomplete CDR3 DNA: TGTGCCAGTAGTCTACAGGGATCTGGGGCCAACGTC. The chain carries TRBV19 and TRBJ2-6; TRBD1 is a possible D gene (6 bases). The read stops 3 residues short of the end of the CDR3; the missing end is completed from the germline J gene. The germline V gene has CDR1 LNHDA and CDR2 SQIVND (reference sequence). CDR3 size: 15 residues. V lost 5 bases to trimming and J lost 1 base, with 9 bases between them.

The CDR3 loop is CASSFGTTPDTQYF. The covered CDR3 bases are TGTGCCAGCAGTTTTGGGACTACCCCGGATACG. J is TRBJ2-3 and V is TRBV6-2 or TRBV6-3; 7 bases are shared with TRBD2. Read coverage stops 3 residues before the CDR3 terminus; the germline J gene supplies the remainder. This CDR3 comprises 14 residues. The junction had 7 bases not matched to a gene; V was cut back by 4 bases and J by 6 bases. Germline CDR1 reads MNHEY; CDR2 reads SVGEGT.

In regard to this clone: The CDR3 is cut off 3 residues early in the read; its end comes from the germline J gene. V and J are TRBV7-6 and TRBJ1-1; D is ambiguous. The CDR3 runs 16 residues. V was clipped by 5 bases and J by 1 base, with 17 bases between them. Germline CDR1 reads SGHVS; CDR2 reads FNYEAQ. CDR3 amino acids: CASSIYHYEGNTEAFF. The part of the CDR3 DNA that was read is TGTGCCAGCAGCATCTATCATTACGAGGGGAACACTGAA.

Remarks on this clone: The read ends 3 residues before the CDR3 terminus; that terminus is restored from the germline J gene. The chain is built from TRBV5-1 and TRBJ2-6; TRBD1 matches at 8 bases. V gave up 3 bases and J gave up 4 bases; unmatched junction bases: 3. Germline V gene lookup returns CDR1 SGHRS and CDR2 YFSETQ. The CDR3 consists of 15 residues. This CDR3 is CASSSGQAGANVLTF. Incomplete CDR3 DNA: TGCGCCAGCAGCTCGGGACAGGCCGGGGCCAACGTC.

For this clone: Read sequence stops 3 residues before the CDR3 end, and the germline J gene provides the missing end. This rearrangement joins TRBV7-3 to TRBJ1-6; D remains ambiguous. This CDR3 is 14 amino acids long. Germline CDR1 SGHTA, CDR2 FQGTGA. V was trimmed by 5 bases and J by 9 bases, leaving 14 bases between them. This CDR3 is CASSLQGSASPLHF. The CDR3 bases that were read are TGTGCCAGCAGCCTCCAAGGGTCCGCTTCACCC.

As for this clone: With the read ending 3 residues before the CDR3 end, the germline J gene is used to fill in that end. The chain employs TRBV20-1 and TRBJ2-2, with a tentative D call TRBD1 (6 bases). Germline V gene sequence: CDR1 DFQATT, CDR2 SNEGSKA (reference sequence). There are 14 residues in the CDR3. Partial CDR3 DNA: TGCAGTGCTACCGGGACATCTAGAGATTCACCG. Protein product: CSATGTSRDSP. From start to end, the CDR3 is CSATGTSRDSPLFF.

A word on this clone: The missing CDR3 end, 3 residues past where the read stops, is filled in from the germline J gene. The rearrangement uses TRBV2 and TRBJ2-5, with D tentatively TRBD2 (5 bases). Germline CDR1 is SNHLY and CDR2 is FYNNEI. Trimming removed 7 bases at V and 3 bases at J, with 12 bases between. The CDR3 length is 13 residues. This chain's CDR3 is CASKKVAKETQYF. CDR3 DNA (partial): TGTGCCAGCAAAAAGGTAGCGAAAGAGACC.